These T cell receptor beta chains were read from a single sample in a study of cytotoxic CD8 clonotypes in ibrutinib-treated CLL. The data were produced by immunoSEQ multiplex PCR, yet TCRdb's version contains in-frame clones alone and is incomplete. The sample includes some 150,000 clones, about 72% of them seen just once. This sample comprised PBMCs, obtained after 12 months of ibrutinib treatment. These receptors all stem from a human donor with chronic lymphocytic leukemia. The CDR3 runs from the conserved cysteine through the conserved F or W. D genes are given only for firm matches. Expanded clones are given a class, and other clones once, few, many or no size at all.

J gene: TRBJ2-7; clone size: NA; D gene: NA; V gene: TRBV7-2; CDR3 DNA: TGTGCCAGCAGCTTAGCCAGGGTATCCTACGAGCAGTACTTC; CDR3 protein: CASSLARVSYEQYF
J gene: TRBJ2-3; clone size: few; D gene: TRBD1; V gene: TRBV10-3; CDR3 DNA: TGTGCCATCAGTGAAGGAGGACAGGTGGTAGATACGCAGTATTTT; CDR3 protein: CAISEGGQVVDTQYF
J gene: TRBJ2-7; clone size: NA; D gene: NA; V gene: TRBV14; CDR3 DNA: TGTGCCAGCAGCATGCAAACCGGTGGGGGATACGAGCAGTACTTC; CDR3 protein: CASSMQTGGGYEQYF
J gene: TRBJ1-1; clone size: NA; D gene: NA; V gene: TRBV4-2; CDR3 DNA: TGTGCCAGCAGCCAAGAAGCCGGCGGAGCCACTGAAGCTTTCTTT; CDR3 protein: CASSQEAGGATEAFF
J gene: TRBJ2-7; clone size: NA; D gene: NA; V gene: TRBV11-2; CDR3 DNA: TGTGCCAGCAGCTTACTCAAACGCAGCGCCGCCTACGAGCAGTACTTC; CDR3 protein: CASSLLKRSAAYEQYF
J gene: TRBJ2-3; clone size: NA; D gene: TRBD2; V gene: TRBV30; CDR3 DNA: TGTGCCTGGAGTGTACTAGCGGGAGCATCAGATACGCAGTATTTT; CDR3 protein: CAWSVLAGASDTQYF
J gene: TRBJ2-5; clone size: NA; D gene: NA; V gene: TRBV6-5; CDR3 DNA: TGTGCCAGCAGTTACCCCCCGGGGGAGGCGAAAGAGACCCAGTACTTC; CDR3 protein: CASSYPPGEAKETQYF
J gene: TRBJ2-3; clone size: few; D gene: NA; V gene: TRBV6-1; CDR3 DNA: TGTGCCAGCAGTGAAATTATTAGCACAGATACGCAGTATTTT; CDR3 protein: CASSEIISTDTQYF
J gene: TRBJ2-2; clone size: NA; D gene: NA; V gene: TRBV4-1; CDR3 DNA: TGCGCCAGCAGCTCGCAGGGTCTTGCCGGGGAGCTGTTTTTT; CDR3 protein: CASSSQGLAGELFF
J gene: TRBJ1-1; clone size: few; D gene: TRBD1; V gene: TRBV25-1; CDR3 DNA: TGTGCCAGCAGCCCGGGACAGAAGAACACTGAAGCTTTCTTT; CDR3 protein: CASSPGQKNTEAFF
J gene: TRBJ2-6; clone size: NA; D gene: TRBD2; V gene: TRBV4-3; CDR3 DNA: TGCGCCAGCAGCCGGGCGAGCGGGAACTCTGGGGCCAACGTCCTGACTTTC; CDR3 protein: CASSRASGNSGANVLTF
J gene: TRBJ2-3; clone size: NA; D gene: TRBD1; V gene: TRBV30; CDR3 DNA: TGTGCCTGGGACAGGGGCACAGATACGCAGTATTTT; CDR3 protein: CAWDRGTDTQYF
J gene: TRBJ2-1; clone size: NA; D gene: NA; V gene: TRBV4-2; CDR3 DNA: TGTGCCAGCAGCCAAGATCTGGTGGGGGGGCAGTTCTTC; CDR3 protein: CASSQDLVGGQFF
J gene: TRBJ2-7; clone size: NA; D gene: NA; V gene: TRBV6-5; CDR3 DNA: TGTGCCAGCAGTAGGGACCGAGCCTACGAGCAGTACTTC; CDR3 protein: CASSRDRAYEQYF
J gene: TRBJ2-1; clone size: NA; D gene: TRBD2; V gene: TRBV11-2; CDR3 DNA: TGTGCCAGCAGCAGATTGACTAGCGGGGGGGGTGAGCAGTTCTTC; CDR3 protein: CASSRLTSGGGEQFF
J gene: TRBJ1-6; clone size: NA; D gene: NA; V gene: TRBV30; CDR3 DNA: TGTGCCTTGGACGGAACTCATAATTCACCCCTCCACTTT; CDR3 protein: CALDGTHNSPLHF